This entry lists 10 T cell receptor beta chains sequenced from one sample in a study of blood T cell repertoires in COVID-19. TCRdb keeps only in-frame clones here, not all; method: immunoSEQ multiplex PCR. This sample has about 98,000 clones; about 90% occur once, and the top ten carry more than 4.5%. Sequenced: peripheral blood. All receptors come from an older man with acute or convalescent COVID-19.

The rearrangement joins TRBV3-1 (or the pseudogene TRBV3-2) to TRBJ1-2; D is possibly TRBD1 (6 bases). Looked up from germline, CDR1 is LGHDT and CDR2 is YNNKEL (reference sequence). V lost 1 base and J 8 bases, leaving 14 bases between the germline ends. This CDR3 has 14 amino acids. The CDR3 DNA reads TGTGCCAGCAGCCAAGTCTTTGGGGGCGTAGGCTACACCTTC. This gives the protein CASSQVFGGVGYTF.

The chain carries TRBV10-3 and TRBJ1-5, with D uncertain. This CDR3 is 14 amino acids long. V was cut by 8 bases and J by 7 bases, with 18 bases left in between. CDR1 is ENHRY and CDR2 is SYGVKD in the germline V gene. The chain's CDR3 is CAISSGGNSQPQHF. The CDR3 DNA is TGTGCCATCTCCTCCGGAGGGAACAGCCAGCCCCAGCATTTT.

This sequence joins TRBV15 and TRBJ1-3; 7 bases fit TRBD1. V trimming: 9 bases; J trimming: 1 base; junction bases outside the gene matches: 3. The germline V gene encodes CDR1 LNHNV and CDR2 YYDKDF (reference sequence). The CDR3 is made up of 13 amino acids. This CDR3 is CATRRGSGNTIYF. The CDR3 coding sequence is TGTGCCACACGCAGGGGGTCTGGAAACACCATATATTTT.

The genes are TRBV7-8 and TRBJ2-2; perhaps TRBD2 as D (6 bases). The germline CDR1 and CDR2 sequences are SGHVS and FQNEAQ. Trimming left V 5 bases short and J 4 bases short, with 14 bases between. The CDR3 sequence is 15 residues long. The CDR3 here is CASSLHPRGTGELFF. In DNA, the CDR3 is TGTGCCAGCAGCCTCCACCCGCGGGGCACCGGGGAGCTGTTTTTT. Supplemented by reference TRBV7-8 and TRBJ2-2, the full variable domain reads GAGVSQSPRYKVAKRGQDVALRCDPISGHVSLFWYQQALGQGPEFLTYFQNEAQLDKSGLPSDRFFAERPEGSVSTLKIQRTQQEDSAVYLCASSLHPRGTGELFFGEGSRLTVL.

This chain uses TRBV5-1 with TRBJ1-1; D is undetermined. The V end lost 4 bases, the J end lost 6 bases, and 13 bases lay between the germline ends. The CDR3 spans 13 residues. Per the germline V gene, CDR1 is SGHRS and CDR2 is YFSETQ. The CDR3 sequence: CASSQTAGAEAFF. CDR3 DNA: TGCGCCAGCAGCCAAACGGCAGGCGCTGAAGCTTTCTTT.

This chain joins TRBV10-1 and TRBJ2-3; D not certain. The CDR3 runs to 15 residues. Trimming pared 2 bases from V and 0 bases from J, leaving 9 bases between. Germline V gene data show CDR1 as WNHNN and CDR2 as SYGVQD (reference sequence). Here the CDR3 reads CASSEDRTSTDTQYF. CDR3 sequence (DNA): TGCGCCAGCAGTGAGGATAGAACTAGCACAGATACGCAGTATTTT.

This chain connects TRBV28 to TRBJ2-3, with D perhaps TRBD1 (6 bases). The CDR3 runs to 15 residues. In germline, CDR1 is MDHEN, CDR2 SYDVKM. The ends were cut back, 2 bases at V and 4 bases at J, with 13 bases in the middle. The CDR3 DNA reads TGTGCCAGCAGTTTAGGGGGCATCGGTTCAGATACGCAGTATTTT. Protein sequence: CASSLGGIGSDTQYF. The full variable domain, its missing parts supplied by reference TRBV28 and TRBJ2-3, is DVKVTQSSRYLVKRTGEKVFLECVQDMDHENMFWYRQDPGLGLRLIYFSYDVKMKEKGDIPEGYSVSREKKERFSLILESASTNQTSMYLCASSLGGIGSDTQYFGPGTRLTVL.

The J gene is TRBJ2-7, the V gene TRBV29-1; D is uncertain. V gave up 4 bases and J gave up 5 bases, with 9 bases separating them. This CDR3 contains 11 residues. In germline, CDR1 is SQVTM, CDR2 ANQGSEA. DNA of the CDR3: TGCAGCGTTGCATCCAGTAACGAGCAGTACTTC. Its protein is CSVASSNEQYF.

On this clone itself: Other DNA variants within this sample encode the same CDR3. This chain links TRBV5-1 with TRBJ1-3, with 8 bases lining up with TRBD1. This CDR3 is 16 amino acids long. Germline trimming cut 0 bases from V and 4 bases from J; bases unmatched to any gene: 6. Germline V gene sequence: CDR1 SGHRS, CDR2 YFSETQ. CDR3 protein: CASSLGPGGTGNTIYF. CDR3 sequence (DNA): TGCGCCAGCAGCTTGGGCCCAGGGGGCACGGGAAACACCATATATTTT.

This clone has a single count. The chain joins TRBV7-8 to TRBJ2-5; tentatively, D is TRBD2 (8 bases). V was trimmed by 3 bases and J by 6 bases, leaving 14 bases between them. The CDR3 extends over 14 amino acids. Looked up from germline, CDR1 is SGHVS and CDR2 is FQNEAQ. This CDR3 is CASSFGRGRQTQYF. The CDR3 bases are TGTGCCAGCAGCTTCGGGAGGGGGCGTCAGACCCAGTACTTC. The full variable domain, in which reference TRBV7-8 and TRBJ2-5 provide the parts outside the CDR3, is GAGVSQSPRYKVAKRGQDVALRCDPISGHVSLFWYQQALGQGPEFLTYFQNEAQLDKSGLPSDRFFAERPEGSVSTLKIQRTQQEDSAVYLCASSFGRGRQTQYFGPGTRLLVL.